This entry concerns a single T cell receptor (beta chain). Its matching antigen is unknown. Division of CD4+ cells produced a CD45RA+ naive subset and a CD45RA-negative memory subset. This entry comes from a study of shared clonotypes between healthy human individuals. Assay runs were performed at deep level. This table comes from immunoSEQ multiplex PCR, and its TCRdb copy is limited to in-frame clones, with some not included. Of about 600,000 clones detected, approximately 97% appear once; the ten largest clones hold approximately 0.057%. Whole-study results and caveats: Naive subsets, compared against memory subsets, generally had larger estimated richness values. Only blood was sampled; tissue repertoires likely differ.

Trimming cost V 2 bases and J 4 bases; bases outside gene matches: 11. This CDR3 contains 17 residues. Germline V gene sequence: CDR1 GTSNPN, CDR2 SVGIG (reference sequence). The chain is built from TRBV30 and TRBJ2-7; 13 positions match TRBD2. What was sequenced was naive CD4+ T cells sorted from blood. Described subset: CD45RA+ positively selected. The clonotype comes from a woman in her thirties in good health. The CDR3 coding sequence is TGTGCCTGGAGTCACAAACTAGGACTAGCGGGAGAGTACGAGCAGTACTTC. It codes for CAWSHKLGLAGEYEQYF.